Below are 8 T cell receptor beta chains sequenced from a single sample in a study of technical replicates of blood from a few donors. Generated by immunoSEQ multiplex PCR, the TCRdb table keeps only in-frame clones and is missing some. The table lists about 14,000 clones, roughly 80% of them singletons. Source material: PBMCs. The receptors were sampled from a human donor in good health.

Here the CDR3 reads CASSEVFGTGIYEQYF. Here the CDR3 DNA reads TGTGCCAGCAGTGAAGTATTTGGGACAGGGATTTACGAGCAGTACTTC. The V gene is TRBV6-1, the J gene TRBJ2-7, with 9 positions matching TRBD1. Looked up from germline, CDR1 is MNHNS and CDR2 is SASEGT. There are 16 residues in the CDR3. The V segment lost 1 base and the J segment 4 bases; nucleotides outside the gene matches: 8.

This chain uses TRBV25-1 with TRBJ1-2, with TRBD1 matching 7 bases. This CDR3 is built from 12 residues. The germline V gene has CDR1 MGHDK and CDR2 SYGVNS. The ends lost 3 bases at V and 6 bases at J; junction bases unmatched: 1. The CDR3 here is CASSDRGNGYTF. The CDR3 nucleotides read TGTGCCAGCAGTGACAGGGGGAATGGCTACACCTTC.

This clone has more than one count but fewer than ten. The chain employs TRBV27 and TRBJ1-4, with 9 positions matching TRBD1. Germline-derived CDR1 and CDR2 are MNHEY and SMNVEV (reference sequence). The CDR3 extends over 15 amino acids. V lost 3 bases, J lost 6 bases, and 5 bases stayed unmatched. CDR3 sequence: CASSFKWTGDEKLFF. CDR3 DNA sequence: TGTGCCAGCAGTTTTAAGTGGACAGGGGATGAAAAACTGTTTTTT.

The chain recombines TRBV6-5 with TRBJ2-1; 11 bases line up with TRBD2. The CDR3 totals 15 residues. Trimming at V came to 4 bases and at J to 5 bases, leaving 4 bases not matched to a gene. Germline V gene data show CDR1 as MNHEY and CDR2 as SVGAGI. The DNA of the CDR3 is TGTGCCAGCAGTTTTGGACTAGCGGGTGACAATGAGCAGTTCTTC. This encodes CASSFGLAGDNEQFF.

The gene calls are TRBV25-1 and TRBJ2-3, with 7 bases matching TRBD2. The germline V gene encodes CDR1 MGHDK and CDR2 SYGVNS. After removal of 4 bases from V and 3 bases from J, the junction contained 10 bases not matched to a gene. The CDR3 is made up of 16 amino acids. This chain's CDR3 is CASSVGGRAATDTQYF. In nucleotides, the CDR3 is TGTGCCAGCAGTGTAGGAGGGAGGGCCGCGACAGATACGCAGTATTTT.

The CDR3 sequence: CASRYDWTDEQFF. CDR3 DNA sequence: TGCGCCAGCAGATACGACTGGACAGATGAGCAGTTCTTC. The chain uses TRBV5-1 and TRBJ2-1; D possibly corresponds to TRBD1 (6 bases). This CDR3 comprises 13 residues. Germline V gene data show CDR1 as SGHRS and CDR2 as YFSETQ. V gave up 5 bases and J gave up 8 bases, with 14 bases separating them.

Only one count was recorded for this clone. The chain recombines TRBV7-2 with TRBJ1-3, with a tentative D call TRBD1 (6 bases). Trimming shortened V by 6 bases and J by 3 bases, and 15 bases separated the two germline ends. The CDR3 spans 15 residues. Per germline, CDR1 SGHTA and CDR2 FQGNSA. The CDR3 DNA sequence: TGTGCCAGCAGGCGGGTTGGGGGCGGTGGAAACACCATATATTTT. Translation: CASRRVGGGGNTIYF.

Only a few counts were recorded for this clone. The chain joins TRBV5-6 to TRBJ2-6; maybe TRBD2 (5 bases). Germline CDR1 reads SGHDT; CDR2 reads YYEEEE. Trimming cost V 1 base and J 0 bases, with 11 bases left between them. The CDR3 loop spans 17 amino acids. The CDR3 reads CASSLFAGPSGANVLTF. The CDR3, as DNA: TGTGCCAGCAGCTTGTTTGCGGGCCCCTCTGGGGCCAACGTCCTGACTTTC.